This is a list of T cell receptor beta chains from one sample in a study of CD4 T cells in relation to SARS-CoV-2 and coronaviruses. These receptors are not linked to any known antigen. Using immunoSEQ multiplex PCR, the repertoire was profiled, and TCRdb retains in-frame clones only, with some absent. Of approximately 22,000 clones listed, about 70% were seen once; the top ten hold 16%. Sequenced input: CD4+ T cells from PBMCs, cultured in vitro. Receptors were obtained from a human donor in good health. The CDR3 runs from the conserved cysteine through the conserved F or W. D genes are given only for firm matches. Only part of the rows carry a size: once, few, many, or a class if the clone is expanded.

size: few
D: NA
V: TRBV29-1
J: TRBJ1-3
DNA: TGCAGCGCGGTGGGGTCCTCGGACACCATATATTTT
CDR3: CSAVGSSDTIYF

size: NA
D: NA
V: TRBV12-3/TRBV12-4
J: TRBJ2-7
DNA: TGTGCCAGCACCGACCTAGGCGAGCAGTACTTC
CDR3: CASTDLGEQYF

size: NA
D: NA
V: TRBV7-2
J: TRBJ2-3
DNA: TGTGCCAGCGGTAGTATCGGTGATACGCAGTATTTT
CDR3: CASGSIGDTQYF

size: NA
D: TRBD1
V: TRBV6-5
J: TRBJ1-2
DNA: TGTGCCAGCAGTACCACCGGGACAGGGAGTGAGGGCTACACCTTC
CDR3: CASSTTGTGSEGYTF

size: once
D: TRBD1
V: TRBV19
J: TRBJ1-6
DNA: TGTGCCAGTAGCCCGGGACAGCCGAATTCACCCCTCCACTTT
CDR3: CASSPGQPNSPLHF

size: NA
D: TRBD1
V: TRBV4-3
J: TRBJ2-6
DNA: TGCGCCAGCAGCCAAGGGGGACAGTCCTCTGGGGCCAACGTCCTGACTTTC
CDR3: CASSQGGQSSGANVLTF

size: NA
D: NA
V: TRBV3-1/TRBV3-2
J: TRBJ1-5
DNA: TGTGCCAGCAGCCAACACTCGGGGCCCCAGCATTTT
CDR3: CASSQHSGPQHF

size: NA
D: NA
V: TRBV2
J: TRBJ2-1
DNA: TGTGCCAGCAGTGACGGCTTGGTCGCTGAGCAGTTCTTC
CDR3: CASSDGLVAEQFF

size: NA
D: NA
V: TRBV25-1
J: TRBJ2-7
DNA: TGTGCCAGCAGTGGGGCCCACTCCTACGAGCAGTACTTC
CDR3: CASSGAHSYEQYF

size: few
D: NA
V: TRBV9
J: TRBJ2-7
DNA: TGTGCCAGCAGCCCCTTCCACAGGGTCTCCTACGAGCAGTACTTC
CDR3: CASSPFHRVSYEQYF

size: NA
D: TRBD1
V: TRBV10-1
J: TRBJ2-7
DNA: TGCGCCAGGGGACAGGGGGCGTACGAGCAGTACTTC
CDR3: CARGQGAYEQYF

size: NA
D: TRBD1
V: TRBV5-4
J: TRBJ1-4
DNA: TGTGCCAGCAGCGCCGGACAGGGTGTTGAAAAACTGTTTTTT
CDR3: CASSAGQGVEKLFF

size: NA
D: NA
V: TRBV27
J: TRBJ2-7
DNA: TGTGCCAGCACCCGAACCGGGGCAGATAAAGCCTACGAGCAGTACTTC
CDR3: CASTRTGADKAYEQYF

size: once
D: TRBD2
V: TRBV7-2
J: TRBJ2-3
DNA: TGTGCCAGCAGCTCGTTAGCGGGACTTAGCACAGATACGCAGTATTTT
CDR3: CASSSLAGLSTDTQYF

size: large
D: TRBD1
V: TRBV6-6
J: TRBJ2-3
DNA: TGTGCCAGCAGTTACGGGACAGGAGATACGCAGTATTTT
CDR3: CASSYGTGDTQYF

size: NA
D: TRBD2
V: TRBV4-2
J: TRBJ2-7
DNA: TGTGCCAGCAGCCAAGATCCGACTAGCGGGAGTTACGAGCAGTACTTC
CDR3: CASSQDPTSGSYEQYF

size: NA
D: NA
V: TRBV4-3
J: TRBJ1-1
DNA: TGCGCCAGCAGCCAAATTGAAGGGGCAAACACTGAAGCTTTCTTT
CDR3: CASSQIEGANTEAFF

size: NA
D: NA
V: TRBV4-1
J: TRBJ2-3
DNA: TGCGCCAGCAGCCAAGCGGTTTTCCCCCCCCCAGATACGCAGTATTTT
CDR3: CASSQAVFPPPDTQYF

size: NA
D: TRBD2
V: TRBV4-1
J: TRBJ2-3
DNA: TGCGCCAGCAGCCAAGCACCCTCCCTAGCGGGGGGGCCCGGGGATACGCAGTATTTT
CDR3: CASSQAPSLAGGPGDTQYF

size: NA
D: NA
V: TRBV13
J: TRBJ1-3
DNA: TGTGCCAGCAGCTTCCAGACGAGCCGAAACACCATATATTTT
CDR3: CASSFQTSRNTIYF

size: NA
D: TRBD1
V: TRBV7-3
J: TRBJ1-1
DNA: TGTGCCAGCAGCCCGGGACAGGGATCTCCGGCTTTCTTT
CDR3: CASSPGQGSPAFF

size: NA
D: NA
V: TRBV14
J: TRBJ1-1
DNA: TGTGCCAGCAGCCACAACAGCTTGGCCACTGAAGCTTTCTTT
CDR3: CASSHNSLATEAFF

size: NA
D: NA
V: TRBV6-7
J: TRBJ1-3
DNA: TGTGCCAGCAGTTCAGGGGTAGGAAACACCATATATTTT
CDR3: CASSSGVGNTIYF

size: NA
D: TRBD2
V: TRBV2
J: TRBJ2-5
DNA: TGTGCCAGTACTGAGCGGGAGCTAGAGACCCAGTACTTC
CDR3: CASTERELETQYF

size: NA
D: NA
V: TRBV18
J: TRBJ1-1
DNA: TGTGCCAGCTCACTACGACACCCTACCGCGGCTTTCTTT
CDR3: CASSLRHPTAAFF

size: NA
D: NA
V: TRBV7-2
J: TRBJ2-5
DNA: TGTGCCAGCAGCTTAGGGACGGGCAGAGAGACCCAGTACTTC
CDR3: CASSLGTGRETQYF

size: NA
D: NA
V: TRBV5-5
J: TRBJ2-1
DNA: TGTGCCAGCAGCCGAACTCGACAGGAAAGGGGTGAGCAGTTCTTC
CDR3: CASSRTRQERGEQFF

size: NA
D: NA
V: TRBV9
J: TRBJ1-3
DNA: TGTGCCAGCAGCGACGAGGGTAACTCTGGAAACACCATATATTTT
CDR3: CASSDEGNSGNTIYF

size: NA
D: TRBD1
V: TRBV27
J: TRBJ1-1
DNA: TGTGCCAGCAGAGGACAGGGGGCGATCGAAGCTTTCTTT
CDR3: CASRGQGAIEAFF

size: once
D: TRBD1
V: TRBV5-8
J: TRBJ1-5
DNA: TGTGCCAGCAGCTTGGCGGGACAGGGGAATCAGCCCCAGCATTTT
CDR3: CASSLAGQGNQPQHF

size: NA
D: NA
V: TRBV2
J: TRBJ1-1
DNA: TGTGCCAGCAGTGAAGCGAGGCAGAACACTGAAGCTTTCTTT
CDR3: CASSEARQNTEAFF

size: few
D: NA
V: TRBV30
J: TRBJ2-1
DNA: TGTGCCTGGTCCGCCGGGGGGACACGCCGATTTAATGAGCAGTTCTTC
CDR3: CAWSAGGTRRFNEQFF

size: NA
D: NA
V: TRBV6-2/TRBV6-3
J: TRBJ2-3
DNA: TGTGCCAGCAGTTACGAGGGAATAAGCACAGATACGCAGTATTTT
CDR3: CASSYEGISTDTQYF

size: NA
D: NA
V: TRBV7-9
J: TRBJ1-3
DNA: TGTGCCAGCAGCTCGTTCGGGGAGTCCGGAAACACCATATATTTT
CDR3: CASSSFGESGNTIYF

size: once
D: TRBD1
V: TRBV3-1/TRBV3-2
J: TRBJ1-1
DNA: TGTGCCAGCAGCTTCGGGACAGGTCCAGGGGAAGCTTTCTTT
CDR3: CASSFGTGPGEAFF

size: NA
D: NA
V: TRBV28
J: TRBJ2-5
DNA: TGTGCCAGCAGTTTAGGAGGACAGCGAGAGACCCAGTACTTC
CDR3: CASSLGGQRETQYF

size: few
D: TRBD2
V: TRBV10-3
J: TRBJ2-3
DNA: TGTGCCATCAGTGGGACTAGCGGGAGTGGGGGAGATACGCAGTATTTT
CDR3: CAISGTSGSGGDTQYF

size: NA
D: NA
V: TRBV4-3
J: TRBJ2-7
DNA: TGCGCCAGCAGCCGGGGCGAGCACTCCTACGAGCAGTACTTC
CDR3: CASSRGEHSYEQYF

size: once
D: TRBD1
V: TRBV5-1
J: TRBJ2-5
DNA: TGCGCCAGCAGACCCGGGACAGGGGCGTTAGAGACCCAGTACTTC
CDR3: CASRPGTGALETQYF

size: few
D: TRBD1
V: TRBV27
J: TRBJ1-1
DNA: TGTGCCAGTCAACCGGCGGGACAGCAGAACACTGAAGCTTTCTTT
CDR3: CASQPAGQQNTEAFF

size: NA
D: NA
V: TRBV6-5
J: TRBJ2-7
DNA: TGTGCCAGCAGTTACTCGGGGGTGCAGTACGAGCAGTACTTC
CDR3: CASSYSGVQYEQYF

size: NA
D: NA
V: TRBV5-6
J: TRBJ2-1
DNA: TGTGCCAGCAGCTTGACGGGAACGTACAATGAGCAGTTCTTC
CDR3: CASSLTGTYNEQFF

size: NA
D: NA
V: TRBV12-3/TRBV12-4
J: TRBJ2-1
DNA: TGTGCCAGCAGTTTTGTCGATGAGCAGTTCTTC
CDR3: CASSFVDEQFF

size: NA
D: NA
V: TRBV12-3/TRBV12-4
J: TRBJ1-2
DNA: TGTGCCAGCACCTGGGACTTTAACTATGGCTACACCTTC
CDR3: CASTWDFNYGYTF